These 25 T cell receptor beta chains came from one sample sequenced in a study of immune evolution from preneoplasia to lung adenocarcinoma. Produced via immunoSEQ multiplex PCR; TCRdb's table is partial and in-frame only. This table has roughly 8,300 clones, about 86% appearing once. The sample comprised FFPE invasive lung adenocarcinoma tissue. Every receptor here comes from a person aged 50 or older with lung adenocarcinoma.

The chain joins TRBV6-1 to TRBJ1-5, with D possibly matching TRBD1 (6 bases). V lost 3 bases, J lost 6 bases, and 18 bases lay in between. The CDR3 totals 16 residues. Per germline, CDR1 MNHNS and CDR2 SASEGT. CDR3 nucleotide sequence: TGTGCCAGCAGTGAGGGTCCAGGGGTTGGGAGTCAGCCCCAGCATTTT. Its protein product is CASSEGPGVGSQPQHF.

The table lists this clone with a count of one. A junction boundary mismatches the germline segment, possibly from a read error. The V and J genes are TRBV5-5 and TRBJ1-4; D is unclear. The germline V gene has CDR1 SGHKS and CDR2 YYEKEE (reference sequence). The CDR3 sequence is 15 residues long. The CDR3 DNA is TGTGCCAGCAGCGCTCTACTGTCCTTTAATGAAAGACTGTTTTTT. As protein: CASSALLSFNERLFF.

This clone is a singleton in its sample. The chain has TRBV5-6 and TRBJ1-2; D is unclear. Trimming removed 1 base at V and 4 bases at J, with 8 bases between. There are 13 residues in the CDR3. Germline V lookup: CDR1 SGHDT, CDR2 YYEEEE. This CDR3 reads CASSLREGYGYTF. For the CDR3, the DNA is TGTGCCAGCAGCTTGCGGGAGGGCTATGGCTACACCTTC.

CDR3: CASSLTLQGAPYNEQFF. The DNA of the CDR3 is TGTGCCAGCAGCTTAACCCTCCAGGGAGCCCCTTACAATGAGCAGTTCTTC. This rearrangement joins TRBV7-3 to TRBJ2-1; D possibly matches TRBD1 or TRBD2 (5 bases each). V lost 0 bases to trimming and J lost 4 bases, with 16 bases between them. Germline V lookup: CDR1 SGHTA, CDR2 FQGTGA. The CDR3 runs to 17 residues.

The chain carries TRBV28 and TRBJ2-1; the match to TRBD2 covers 11 bases. Losses at the gene ends were 5 bases for V and 8 bases for J; bases not matched to a gene: 5. CDR3 length: 14 residues. Germline V gives CDR1 MDHEN, CDR2 SYDVKM. The CDR3 is CASSIAGGRYEQFF. CDR3 sequence (DNA): TGTGCCAGCAGTATAGCGGGAGGGCGATATGAGCAGTTCTTC.

This clone turned up a few times. V is TRBV19 and J is TRBJ1-5, with D perhaps TRBD1 (5 bases). This CDR3 has 13 amino acids. The germline V gene has CDR1 LNHDA and CDR2 SQIVND (reference sequence). Trimming stripped 6 bases from V and 6 bases from J, with 12 bases between. CDR3: CASSQWDGQPQHF. In nucleotides, the CDR3 is TGTGCCAGTAGCCAGTGGGACGGTCAGCCCCAGCATTTT. Filled out from reference TRBV19 and TRBJ1-5, the complete variable domain reads DGGITQSPKYLFRKEGQNVTLSCEQNLNHDAMYWYRQDPGQGLRLIYYSQIVNDFQKGDIAEGYSVSREKKESFPLTVTSAQKNPTAFYLCASSQWDGQPQHFGDGTRLSIL.

The V gene is TRBV9, the J gene TRBJ2-3; no clear D gene. Germline-derived CDR1 and CDR2 are SGDLS and YYNGEE. V was trimmed by 1 base and J by 2 bases, leaving 20 bases between them. The CDR3 runs to 18 residues. Here the CDR3 DNA reads TGTGCCAGCAGCGTATCCCCCGCGCACAGAACTATCACAGATACGCAGTATTTT. Its protein product is CASSVSPAHRTITDTQYF.

The chain couples TRBV27 to TRBJ2-2, with unresolved D. The germline gives CDR1 MNHEY, CDR2 SMNVEV (reference sequence). The CDR3 contains 17 residues. V dropped 3 bases and J dropped 0 bases, with 14 bases sitting between them. CDR3 sequence reads: CASSFSSTRSNTGELFF. CDR3 DNA sequence: TGTGCCAGCAGTTTTAGTAGCACAAGGTCGAACACCGGGGAGCTGTTTTTT.

This clone appeared a single time. V and J are TRBV28 and TRBJ1-4, with D perhaps matching TRBD1 (5 bases). Trimming took off 1 base at V and 1 base at J, with 16 bases between the two ends. In germline, CDR1 is MDHEN, CDR2 SYDVKM. The CDR3 runs to 18 residues. The CDR3: CASSLYGHRWGTNEKLFF. The CDR3 nucleotides are TGTGCCAGCAGTTTATACGGACACCGGTGGGGAACTAATGAAAAACTGTTTTTT.

The chain uses TRBV30 and TRBJ1-2; D gene unclear. The germline gives CDR1 GTSNPN, CDR2 SVGIG (reference sequence). V was trimmed by 2 bases and J by 5 bases, leaving 12 bases between them. This CDR3 has 13 amino acids. CDR3 amino acids: CAWSRQEEYGYTF. DNA of the CDR3: TGTGCCTGGAGTCGGCAGGAGGAATATGGCTACACCTTC.

The V gene is TRBV25-1, the J gene TRBJ2-2; TRBD2 matches 11 bases. This CDR3 spans 17 amino acids. V was clipped by 6 bases and J by 5 bases; unmatched bases: 11. From germline, CDR1 is MGHDK and CDR2 SYGVNS. The CDR3: CASRGLAVWGGTGELFF. CDR3 DNA: TGTGCCAGCAGGGGACTAGCGGTTTGGGGCGGGACCGGGGAGCTGTTTTTT. The variable domain in full, with the rest retrieved from reference TRBV25-1 and TRBJ2-2, is EADIYQTPRYLVIGTGKKITLECSQTMGHDKMYWYQQDPGMELHLIHYSYGVNSTEKGDLSSESTVSRIRTEHFPLTLESARPSHTSQYLCASRGLAVWGGTGELFFGEGSRLTVL.

This chain links TRBV5-5 with TRBJ1-5; D gene uncertain. Trimming left V 1 base short and J 4 bases short, with 9 bases between. CDR1 is SGHKS and CDR2 is YYEKEE in the germline V gene (reference sequence). The CDR3 totals 14 residues. The CDR3 nucleotides are TGTGCCAGCAGCTTGTTGGCCGGGAATCAGCCCCAGCATTTT. Translation: CASSLLAGNQPQHF.

The rearrangement links TRBV27 to TRBJ2-3; 7 bases fit TRBD2. V lost 6 bases, J lost 2 bases, and 8 bases stayed unmatched. CDR3 size: 15 residues. Germline V gene sequence: CDR1 MNHEY, CDR2 SMNVEV (reference sequence). This chain's CDR3 is CASRDPSGYTDTQYF. The DNA of the CDR3 is TGTGCCAGCAGGGACCCTAGCGGATACACAGATACGCAGTATTTT.

The V call is TRBV11-2, the J call TRBJ2-2; D call uncertain. Germline V gives CDR1 SGHAT, CDR2 FQNNGV. There are 13 residues in the CDR3. The V and J ends lost 1 base and 4 bases respectively, with 4 bases between them. The CDR3 nucleotides are TGTGCCAGCAGCTTAGTCGTCACCGGGGAGCTGTTTTTT. Translation: CASSLVVTGELFF. Combining the CDR3 with reference TRBV11-2 and TRBJ2-2 gives the whole variable domain EAGVAQSPRYKIIEKRQSVAFWCNPISGHATLYWYQQILGQGPKLLIQFQNNGVVDDSQLPKDRFSAERLKGVDSTLKIQPAKLEDSAVYLCASSLVVTGELFFGEGSRLTVL.

The chain couples TRBV9 to TRBJ2-1, with TRBD1 identical over 9 bases. The V gene end was trimmed by 2 bases and the J gene end by 10 bases; junction bases not matched to a gene: 13. Germline V gives CDR1 SGDLS, CDR2 YYNGEE. CDR3 length: 16 residues. The CDR3 protein is CASSVVGTGSFREQFF. The CDR3 DNA reads TGTGCCAGCAGCGTCGTTGGGACAGGGTCCTTCAGGGAGCAGTTCTTC.

V is TRBV6-5 and J is TRBJ2-7; TRBD2 might be the D (6 bases). The V end was cut by 6 bases, the J end by 2 bases, with 14 bases between. The CDR3 has 14 amino acids. In germline, CDR1 is MNHEY, CDR2 SVGAGI. CDR3 in amino acids: CASSPRDFTYEQYF. The CDR3 DNA follows: TGTGCCAGCAGCCCCCGGGACTTTACCTACGAGCAGTACTTC.

This clone was seen more than once but under ten times. The rearrangement links TRBV14 to TRBJ1-2; D is ambiguous. Per the germline V gene, CDR1 is SGHDN and CDR2 is FVKESK. The CDR3 runs to 12 residues. Trimming shortened V by 2 bases and J by 7 bases, and 8 bases separated the two germline ends. The CDR3 region is CASSQNIRGYTF. The CDR3 DNA follows: TGTGCCAGCAGCCAAAACATTCGTGGCTACACCTTC.

The CDR3 region is CASSPRWDSSAGELFF. In DNA, the CDR3 is TGTGCCAGCTCACCACGGTGGGACAGCAGCGCCGGGGAGCTGTTTTTT. The gene calls are TRBV18 and TRBJ2-2; 7 bases are a match to TRBD1. The CDR3 runs to 16 residues. Germline values: CDR1 KGHSH, CDR2 LQKENI. J gave up 6 bases and V 1 base, and 8 bases lay outside the gene matches.

The V gene is TRBV2, the J gene TRBJ1-1; the D gene is possibly TRBD1 (6 bases). V gave up 5 bases and J gave up 1 base, with 11 bases separating them. Germline V gives CDR1 SNHLY, CDR2 FYNNEI. The CDR3 has 14 residues. CDR3 region: CASSFRGWNTEAFF. CDR3 nucleotide sequence: TGTGCCAGCAGTTTCAGGGGTTGGAACACTGAAGCTTTCTTT.

The chain carries TRBV7-9 and TRBJ2-2; maybe TRBD1 (5 bases). V lost 6 bases and J 5 bases, leaving 19 bases between the germline ends. Germline CDR1 SEHNR, CDR2 FQNEAQ (reference sequence). The length of the CDR3 is 16 residues. The CDR3 coding sequence is TGTGCCAGCAGGTCTGGGGCCCAGGGCAGGACCGGGGAGCTGTTTTTT. Translating gives CASRSGAQGRTGELFF.

The chain is built from TRBV10-3 and TRBJ1-2; 9 nucleotides agree with TRBD1. Looked up from germline, CDR1 is ENHRY and CDR2 is SYGVKD. J lost 7 bases, V lost 5 bases, and 8 bases had no gene match. There are 14 residues in the CDR3. Written as DNA, the CDR3 is TGTGCCATCAGTATAACAGGGGGCGCTTCTGGCTACACCTTC. It codes for CAISITGGASGYTF.

This chain uses TRBV2 with TRBJ1-5, with D possibly TRBD1 on 5 matching bases. The germline V and J ends were trimmed by 4 bases and 3 bases, with 10 bases remaining between them. This CDR3 has 14 residues. In germline, CDR1 is SNHLY, CDR2 FYNNEI. CDR3 residues: CASSAGASNQPQHF. The CDR3 region has the DNA TGTGCCAGCAGTGCCGGGGCGTCCAATCAGCCCCAGCATTTT.

A word on this clone: One end of the junction does not line up with germline, which may come from a read error. The chain carries TRBV7-3 and TRBJ1-1, with D maybe TRBD1 (6 bases). The CDR3 length is 14 residues. CDR1 and CDR2 (germline): SGHTA, FQGTGA. CDR3 in amino acids: CASSLTGTNTEAFF. For the CDR3, the DNA is TGTGCCAGCAGCCTAACAGGGACGAACACTGAAGCTTTCTTT.

The genes are TRBV19 and TRBJ1-2; no definite D call. Germline lookup yields CDR1 LNHDA and CDR2 SQIVND (reference sequence). Trimming left V 4 bases short and J 4 bases short, with 16 bases between. The CDR3 extends over 15 amino acids. The CDR3 here is CASSTRGGNTYGYTF. For the CDR3, the DNA is TGTGCCAGTAGTACCCGAGGCGGGAATACCTATGGCTACACCTTC. Full variable domain (outside the CDR3, taken from reference TRBV19 and TRBJ1-2): DGGITQSPKYLFRKEGQNVTLSCEQNLNHDAMYWYRQDPGQGLRLIYYSQIVNDFQKGDIAEGYSVSREKKESFPLTVTSAQKNPTAFYLCASSTRGGNTYGYTFGSGTRLTVV.

CDR3 in DNA: TGTGCCGTAGCGGGAGTGTCCGGGACCCAGTACTTC. Protein sequence: CAVAGVSGTQYF. The chain links TRBV19 to TRBJ2-5; 9 positions match TRBD2. J gave up 7 bases and V 11 bases, and 8 bases lay outside the gene matches. Germline loops: CDR1 LNHDA, CDR2 SQIVND (reference sequence). This CDR3 is 12 amino acids long.